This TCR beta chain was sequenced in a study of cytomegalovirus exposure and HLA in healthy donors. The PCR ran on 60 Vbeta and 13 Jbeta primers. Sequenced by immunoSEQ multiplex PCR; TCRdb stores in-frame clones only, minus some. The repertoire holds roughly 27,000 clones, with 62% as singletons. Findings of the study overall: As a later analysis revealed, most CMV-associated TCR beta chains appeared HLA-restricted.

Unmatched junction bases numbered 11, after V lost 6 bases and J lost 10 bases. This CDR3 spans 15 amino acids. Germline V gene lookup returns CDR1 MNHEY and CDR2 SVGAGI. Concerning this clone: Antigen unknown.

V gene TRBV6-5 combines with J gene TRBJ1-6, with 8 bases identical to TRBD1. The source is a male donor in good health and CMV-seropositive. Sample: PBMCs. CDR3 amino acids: CASRPRQGRNSPLHF. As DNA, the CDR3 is TGTGCCAGCAGGCCCCGACAGGGGCGAAACTCACCCCTCCACTTT.